These 3 T cell receptor beta chains share one sample of origin, sequenced in a study of human T cells and chemical hapten exposure. The time point was: patch test 1, 2 weeks after DPC sensitization. Specified treatment: therapeutic diphenylcyclopropenone sensitization with weekly scalp DPC. TCRdb passed the RACE reads through MiXCR, listing each CDR3 protein once. The table includes some 190,000 distinct CDR3 sequences, around 24% detected once. The specimen comprised whole blood, sampled in connection with sensitization to the hapten diphenylcyclopropenone (DPC). Every receptor here comes from a woman in her fifties or sixties with alopecia areata. Some clones in this sample may be carry-over from other donors' samples.

V gene TRBV20-1 combines with J gene TRBJ2-5; maybe TRBD1 (6 bases). The germline V and J ends were trimmed by 3 bases and 1 base, with 18 bases remaining between them. Germline loops: CDR1 DFQATT, CDR2 SNEGSKA (reference sequence). This CDR3 has 16 residues. The CDR3 sequence is CSARIVPGHIQETQYF. The CDR3, as DNA: TGCAGTGCTAGGATTGTCCCGGGACATATCCAAGAGACCCAGTACTTC.

The chain employs TRBV5-1 and TRBJ2-3; TRBD2 might be the D (6 bases). V lost 0 bases and J 5 bases, leaving 16 bases between the germline ends. The CDR3 extends over 16 amino acids. Looked up from germline, CDR1 is SGHRS and CDR2 is YFSETQ. CDR3 bases: TGCGCCAGCAGCTTGGCCTTAGCGGAACGGGGAGATACGCAGTATTTT. Translated, it gives CASSLALAERGDTQYF.

This clonotype has more than one count but fewer than ten. Written as DNA, the CDR3 is TGTGCCACCAGTGAGGGTGCCACAGATACGCAGTATTTT. Translated: CATSEGATDTQYF. The chain couples TRBV24-1 to TRBJ2-3; unclear D gene. The V end was cut by 4 bases, the J end by 2 bases, with 6 bases between. There are 13 residues in the CDR3. Germline V gene sequence: CDR1 KGHDR, CDR2 SFDVKD.